This T cell receptor beta chain was captured in a study of CD8+ T cells in alopecia areata. Whole-study findings and limits: It was observed that many expanded lesional clones persisted in scalp and blood during tofacitinib.

On this clone: Its antigen remains unidentified.

Germline loops: CDR1 MNHEY, CDR2 SMNVEV (reference sequence). CDR3 length: 19 residues. V was clipped by 4 bases and J by 2 bases; unmatched bases: 9. Extracted from the samples, RNA was reverse transcribed into cDNA to serve as the sequencing template. The assay was immunoSEQ multiplex PCR, and TCRdb's table has in-frame clones only and misses some. The data contain approximately 220,000 clones, roughly two fifths of them singletons. Noted treatment: oral pan-JAK inhibitor, 5-10 mg twice daily. This chain joins TRBV27 and TRBJ2-1; 15 bases align to TRBD2. The sequence was collected from a human donor with alopecia areata. This specimen consisted of CD4+ T cells sorted from blood, obtained around week 34, from a patient treated with tofacitinib. The CDR3 region is CASSSWTSGRAVPYNEQFF. CDR3 DNA sequence: TGTGCCAGCAGTTCGTGGACTAGCGGGAGGGCCGTCCCCTACAATGAGCAGTTCTTC.